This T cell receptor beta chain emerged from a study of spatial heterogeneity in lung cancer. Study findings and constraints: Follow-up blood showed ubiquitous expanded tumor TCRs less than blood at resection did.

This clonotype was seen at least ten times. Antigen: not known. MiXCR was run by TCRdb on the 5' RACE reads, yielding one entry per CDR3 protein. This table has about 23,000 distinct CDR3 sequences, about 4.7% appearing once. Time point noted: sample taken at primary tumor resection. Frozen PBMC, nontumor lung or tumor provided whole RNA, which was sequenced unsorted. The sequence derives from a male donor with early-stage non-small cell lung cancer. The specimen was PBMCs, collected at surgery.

The CDR3: CASSHRTTLTDTQYF. CDR3 in DNA: TGCGCCAGCAGCCATCGGACTACCCTCACAGATACGCAGTATTTT. The chain is built from TRBV4-1 and TRBJ2-3, with a weak D call TRBD2 (6 bases). This CDR3 region has 15 residues. The germline gives CDR1 MGHRA, CDR2 YSYEKL. Deletions cut 3 bases from V and 2 bases from J, with 12 bases between.